The following is a TCR beta chain sequence with its context. A much more abundant neighbour one base away suggests this may be a read error. RNA transcripts provided the source from which TCR beta CDR3 regions were amplified. Primed by the HTBI set, a first-round RT-PCR was run on the TCR CDR3. TCRdb reanalysed the multiplex PCR reads using MiXCR and keeps one entry per CDR3 protein. The table has under 450,000 distinct CDR3 sequences, approximately 15% seen once. The germline V gene encodes CDR1 WNHNN and CDR2 SYGVQD (reference sequence). The CDR3 runs to 13 residues. This sample is part of a study of T cells in Graves' hyperthyroidism and ophthalmopathy.

Sequenced: blood. The sequence was obtained from a man younger than 45 with Graves' hyperthyroidism that later progressed to Graves' ophthalmopathy. The genes are TRBV10-1 and TRBJ1-1; the D gene is possibly TRBD1 (6 bases). The CDR3 here is CTSSERPGAEAFF. The CDR3 region has the DNA TGCACCAGCAGTGAACGTCCAGGGGCTGAAGCTTTCTTT.